In this sample, the clone carrying this T cell receptor beta chain turned up many times. This sample is part of a study of blood T cells in healthy people across ages. This CDR3 contains 12 residues. V was pared by 8 bases and J by 4 bases, with 6 bases of the junction left unmatched. The germline gives CDR1 SQVTM, CDR2 ANQGSEA. Each sample used at least 6.5 million PBMCs. With a J-beta primer mix and a sample-barcoded 5' primer, a second PCR ran 7 to 11 cycles. TCRdb independently ran MiXCR on the 5' RACE reads; one entry per CDR3 protein. The sample lists hundreds of thousands of distinct CDR3 sequences, roughly 21% occurring once.

Sequencing was performed on blood. The chain has TRBV29-1 and TRBJ2-5, with 8 bases fitting TRBD1. This TCR was recovered from a man between 70 and 80 years old in good health. The CDR3 sequence: CSSEQGAETQYF. The DNA of the CDR3 is TGCAGCTCCGAGCAGGGGGCAGAGACCCAGTACTTC.